This record looks at one T cell receptor beta chain sequence and its context. Its specificity is not known. Vbeta (60) and Jbeta (13) primers were used in the PCR. The protocol was immunoSEQ multiplex PCR, while the TCRdb copy is restricted to in-frame clones and leaves out a portion. The sample has some 130,000 clones, approximately 80% seen once. This sample is drawn from a study of cytomegalovirus exposure and HLA in healthy donors. Findings and limits, study-wide: In a later analysis, V- and J-gene trimming of beta chains associated with a DCLRE1C missense variant, replicated independently. Associated with cytomegalovirus, according to the listing, were 150 to 200 TCR beta chains.

The CDR3 runs to 16 residues. Germline values: CDR1 SGHTA, CDR2 FQGNSA. V gave up 2 bases and J gave up 1 base; unmatched junction bases: 5. This receptor was obtained from a female donor in good health and CMV-seronegative. The specimen sequenced was PBMCs. The chain couples TRBV7-2 to TRBJ2-3, with TRBD1 identical over 8 bases. The chain's CDR3 is CASSLSGTGRTDTQYF. CDR3 DNA: TGTGCCAGCAGCTTATCGGGGACAGGCCGCACAGATACGCAGTATTTT.